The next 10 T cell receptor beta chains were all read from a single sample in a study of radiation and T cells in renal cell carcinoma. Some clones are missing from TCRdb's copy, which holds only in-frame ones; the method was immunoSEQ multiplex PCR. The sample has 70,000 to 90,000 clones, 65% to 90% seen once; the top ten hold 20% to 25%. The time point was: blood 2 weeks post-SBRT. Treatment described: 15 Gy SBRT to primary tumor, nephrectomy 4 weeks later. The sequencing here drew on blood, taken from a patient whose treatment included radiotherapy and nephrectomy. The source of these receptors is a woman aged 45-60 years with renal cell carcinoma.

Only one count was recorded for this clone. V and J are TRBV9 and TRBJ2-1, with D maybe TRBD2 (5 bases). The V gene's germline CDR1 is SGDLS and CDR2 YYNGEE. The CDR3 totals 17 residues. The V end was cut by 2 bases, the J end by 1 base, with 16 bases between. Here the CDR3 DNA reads TGTGCCAGCAGCGTGTCTGGCTCCACGGGGTCCTACAATGAGCAGTTCTTC. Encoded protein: CASSVSGSTGSYNEQFF.

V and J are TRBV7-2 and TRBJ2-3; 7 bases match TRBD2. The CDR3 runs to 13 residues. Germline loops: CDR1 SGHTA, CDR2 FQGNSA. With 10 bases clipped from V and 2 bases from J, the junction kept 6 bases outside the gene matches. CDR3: CATQRGTTDTQYF. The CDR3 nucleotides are TGTGCCACCCAGCGGGGTACCACAGATACGCAGTATTTT.

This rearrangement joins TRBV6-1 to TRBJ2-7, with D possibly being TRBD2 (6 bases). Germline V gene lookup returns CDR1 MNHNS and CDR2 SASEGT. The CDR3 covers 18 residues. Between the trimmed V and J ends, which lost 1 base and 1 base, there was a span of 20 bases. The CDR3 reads CASSEGVPGVKGSYEQYF. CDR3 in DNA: TGTGCCAGCAGTGAAGGAGTTCCGGGGGTTAAAGGGTCCTACGAGCAGTACTTC.

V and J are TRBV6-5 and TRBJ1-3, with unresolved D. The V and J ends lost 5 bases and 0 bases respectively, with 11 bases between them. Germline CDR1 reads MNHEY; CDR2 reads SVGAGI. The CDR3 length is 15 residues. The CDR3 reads CASSLDDYSGNTIYF. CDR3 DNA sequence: TGTGCCAGCAGTCTGGACGACTACTCTGGAAACACCATATATTTT.

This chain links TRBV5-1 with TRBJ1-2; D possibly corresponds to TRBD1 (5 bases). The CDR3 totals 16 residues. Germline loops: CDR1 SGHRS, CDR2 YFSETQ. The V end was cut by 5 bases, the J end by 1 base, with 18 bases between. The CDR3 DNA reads TGCGCCAGCAGTTATTTTGACAGCTCTCTTAACTATGGCTACACCTTC. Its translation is CASSYFDSSLNYGYTF.

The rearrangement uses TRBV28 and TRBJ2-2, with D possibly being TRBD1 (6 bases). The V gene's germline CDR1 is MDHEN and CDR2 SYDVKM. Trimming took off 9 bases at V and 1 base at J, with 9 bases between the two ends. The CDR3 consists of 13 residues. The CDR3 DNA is TGTGCCAGTCAGACAGGGAACACCGGGGAGCTGTTTTTT. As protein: CASQTGNTGELFF.

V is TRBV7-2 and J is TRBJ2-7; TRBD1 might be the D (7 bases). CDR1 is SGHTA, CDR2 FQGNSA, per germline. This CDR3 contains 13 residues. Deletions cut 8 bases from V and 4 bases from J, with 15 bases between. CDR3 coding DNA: TGTGCCAGCGCGTGGGCAGGGGGGTACGAGCAGTACTTC. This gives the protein CASAWAGGYEQYF.

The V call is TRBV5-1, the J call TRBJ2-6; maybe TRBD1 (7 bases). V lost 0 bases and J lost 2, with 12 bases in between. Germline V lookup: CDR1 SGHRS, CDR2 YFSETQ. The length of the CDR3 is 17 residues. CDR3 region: CASSLDGRGAGANVLTF. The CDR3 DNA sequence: TGCGCCAGCAGCTTGGATGGCAGGGGGGCTGGGGCCAACGTCCTGACTTTC. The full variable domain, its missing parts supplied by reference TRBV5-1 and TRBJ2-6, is KAGVTQTPRYLIKTRGQQVTLSCSPISGHRSVSWYQQTPGQGLQFLFEYFSETQRNKGNFPGRFSGRQFSNSRSEMNVSTLELGDSALYLCASSLDGRGAGANVLTFGAGSRLTVL.

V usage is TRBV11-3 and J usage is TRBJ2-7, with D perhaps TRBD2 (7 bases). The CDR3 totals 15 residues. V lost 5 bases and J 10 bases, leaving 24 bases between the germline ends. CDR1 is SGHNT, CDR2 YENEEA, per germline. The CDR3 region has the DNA TGTGCCAGCAGCCCCCAGATCGGGGGCGGGGGCGGACAGTACTTC. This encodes CASSPQIGGGGGQYF.

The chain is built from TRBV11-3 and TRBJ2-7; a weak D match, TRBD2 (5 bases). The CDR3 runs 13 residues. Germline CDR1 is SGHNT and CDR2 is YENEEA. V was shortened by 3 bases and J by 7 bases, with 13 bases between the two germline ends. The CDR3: CASSFEGEAEQYF. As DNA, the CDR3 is TGTGCCAGCAGCTTCGAGGGTGAGGCGGAGCAGTACTTC.